A single sample is the source of the 13 T cell receptor beta chains below, sequenced in a study of cytotoxic CD8 clonotypes in ibrutinib-treated CLL. TCRdb's table, derived via immunoSEQ multiplex PCR, lists solely in-frame clones and lacks some. The sample shows some 58,000 clones, roughly 71% of them seen only once. The source was PBMCs, collected after 12 months of ibrutinib treatment. All receptors derive from a human donor with chronic lymphocytic leukemia.

The chain employs TRBV19 and TRBJ2-1; 10 bases fit TRBD2. There are 14 residues in the CDR3. The germline V gene has CDR1 LNHDA and CDR2 SQIVND (reference sequence). V lost 4 bases to trimming and J lost 8 bases; unmatched junction nucleotides: 5. The CDR3 DNA sequence: TGTGCCAGTAGTAGGGGACTAGCGAACGATGAGCAGTTCTTC. The encoded protein is CASSRGLANDEQFF. The entire variable domain, with the rest obtained from reference TRBV19 and TRBJ2-1, is as follows: DGGITQSPKYLFRKEGQNVTLSCEQNLNHDAMYWYRQDPGQGLRLIYYSQIVNDFQKGDIAEGYSVSREKKESFPLTVTSAQKNPTAFYLCASSRGLANDEQFFGPGTRLTVL.

This chain joins TRBV9 and TRBJ2-7; 7 bases align to TRBD2. The junction had 8 bases not matched to a gene; V was cut back by 0 bases and J by 5 bases. Germline V CDR1 and CDR2: SGDLS, YYNGEE. This CDR3 comprises 15 residues. CDR3 region: CASSVVPAGLHEQYF. CDR3 coding DNA: TGTGCCAGCAGCGTAGTCCCAGCGGGACTCCACGAGCAGTACTTC.

The chain has TRBV7-2 and TRBJ2-7, with D perhaps TRBD2 (6 bases). The germline V gene encodes CDR1 SGHTA and CDR2 FQGNSA. There are 13 residues in the CDR3. Between the trimmed V and J ends, which lost 10 bases and 6 bases, there was a span of 19 bases. The CDR3 reads CATTPLTRGEQYF. The CDR3 DNA reads as TGTGCCACCACCCCCCTCACGCGGGGCGAGCAGTACTTC.

The chain combines TRBV4-2 with TRBJ2-1, with 9 positions matching TRBD2. The CDR3 contains 17 residues. J gave up 3 bases and V 4 bases, and 10 bases lay outside the gene matches. Germline V gene sequence: CDR1 LGHNA, CDR2 YNFKEQ. The CDR3 protein is CASSPTLSGGLYNEQFF. For the CDR3, the DNA is TGTGCCAGCAGCCCCACTCTTAGCGGGGGCCTCTACAATGAGCAGTTCTTC.

This rearrangement joins TRBV29-1 to TRBJ2-1, with 8 bases fitting TRBD1. The V and J ends lost 4 bases and 4 bases, in that order; junction bases with no gene match: 9. Germline CDR1 reads SQVTM; CDR2 reads ANQGSEA. The CDR3 has 15 amino acids. The chain's CDR3 is CSVGTRDRIYNEQFF. The CDR3 DNA is TGCAGCGTTGGGACCCGGGACAGGATTTACAATGAGCAGTTCTTC.

Turning to this clone: A junction end diverges from the germline sequence, so it may reflect a read error. The V gene is TRBV18, the J gene TRBJ2-7, with a possible D match to TRBD2 (5 bases). From germline, CDR1 is KGHSH and CDR2 LQKENI. This CDR3 is 14 amino acids long. This CDR3 is CASSPPGIPYEQYF. In DNA, the CDR3 is TGTGCCAGCTCCCCACCGGGGATTCCCTACGAGCAGTACTTC. The complete variable domain, with remaining parts taken from reference TRBV18 and TRBJ2-7, reads NAGVMQNPRHLVRRRGQEARLRCSPMKGHSHVYWYRQLPEEGLKFMVYLQKENIIDESGMPKERFSAEFPKEGPSILRIQQVVRGDSAAYFCASSPPGIPYEQYFGPGTRLTVT.

The chain employs TRBV4-2 and TRBJ2-1; 11 nucleotides match TRBD2. The CDR3 has 17 amino acids. CDR1 is LGHNA, CDR2 YNFKEQ, per germline. V lost 0 bases, J lost 6 bases, and 7 bases stayed unmatched. The DNA for the CDR3 is TGTGCCAGCAGCCAAGATGTGGGGACTAGCGGTGGCAATGAGCAGTTCTTC. This codes for CASSQDVGTSGGNEQFF.

The chain employs TRBV18 and TRBJ1-2, with D unclear. Trimming removed 6 bases from V and 8 bases from J, with 13 bases in between. Germline V CDR1 and CDR2: KGHSH, LQKENI. The CDR3 covers 12 residues. This chain's CDR3 is CASSSRGRGYTF. In nucleotides, the CDR3 is TGTGCCAGCTCGTCCCGAGGCAGAGGCTACACCTTC. The full variable domain, completed using reference TRBV18 and TRBJ1-2, is NAGVMQNPRHLVRRRGQEARLRCSPMKGHSHVYWYRQLPEEGLKFMVYLQKENIIDESGMPKERFSAEFPKEGPSILRIQQVVRGDSAAYFCASSSRGRGYTFGSGTRLTVV.

The J gene is TRBJ1-5, the V gene TRBV28; TRBD1 matches 10 bases. V shed 7 bases, J shed 7 bases, and the junction held 16 bases outside the gene matches. This CDR3 has 17 residues. Germline CDR1 reads MDHEN; CDR2 reads SYDVKM. In DNA form, the CDR3 reads TGTGCCAGCACCAAACCCCATGACTGGACAGGGGGGCAGCCCCAGCATTTT. Amino acid sequence: CASTKPHDWTGGQPQHF.

The gene calls are TRBV7-9 and TRBJ2-5; TRBD1 matches 10 bases. Germline CDR1 is SEHNR and CDR2 is FQNEAQ (reference sequence). The CDR3 sequence is 15 residues long. V gave up 2 bases and J gave up 4 bases; unmatched junction bases: 4. CDR3 residues: CASSLLRTGGETQYF. Here the CDR3 DNA reads TGTGCCAGCAGCTTACTCAGGACAGGGGGAGAGACCCAGTACTTC.

As for this clone: One end of the junction varies from germline; a read error may be responsible. V is TRBV28 and J is TRBJ2-5; 7 bases are shared with TRBD2. The CDR3 extends over 14 amino acids. Germline V lookup: CDR1 MDHEN, CDR2 SYDVKM. The CDR3: CASSRGRGRETQYF. In DNA form, the CDR3 reads TGTGCCAGCAGTCGAGGGCGGGGGAGAGAGACACAGTACTTC. Drawing the rest from reference TRBV28 and TRBJ2-5, the complete variable domain is DVKVTQSSRYLVKRTGEKVFLECVQDMDHENMFWYRQDPGLGLRLIYFSYDVKMKEKGDIPEGYSVSREKKERFSLILESASTNQTSMYLCASSRGRGRETQYFGPGTRLLVL.

The table lists this clone with a count of one. DNA for the CDR3: TGTGCCATCAGTAGGACTAGCGGGAAATACGAGCAGTACTTC. Amino acid sequence: CAISRTSGKYEQYF. V gene TRBV10-3 combines with J gene TRBJ2-7, with 12 positions matching TRBD2. Per germline, CDR1 ENHRY and CDR2 SYGVKD. CDR3 length: 14 residues. V lost 5 bases and J lost 4; bases outside the gene matches: 3.

In DNA form, the CDR3 reads TGCAGCGTTGTTGGCAGATGGGGCTACACCTTC. Encoded protein: CSVVGRWGYTF. The chain links TRBV29-1 to TRBJ1-2; D remains unclear. The CDR3 covers 11 residues. In germline, CDR1 is SQVTM, CDR2 ANQGSEA. V was trimmed by 4 bases and J by 8 bases, leaving 11 bases between them.